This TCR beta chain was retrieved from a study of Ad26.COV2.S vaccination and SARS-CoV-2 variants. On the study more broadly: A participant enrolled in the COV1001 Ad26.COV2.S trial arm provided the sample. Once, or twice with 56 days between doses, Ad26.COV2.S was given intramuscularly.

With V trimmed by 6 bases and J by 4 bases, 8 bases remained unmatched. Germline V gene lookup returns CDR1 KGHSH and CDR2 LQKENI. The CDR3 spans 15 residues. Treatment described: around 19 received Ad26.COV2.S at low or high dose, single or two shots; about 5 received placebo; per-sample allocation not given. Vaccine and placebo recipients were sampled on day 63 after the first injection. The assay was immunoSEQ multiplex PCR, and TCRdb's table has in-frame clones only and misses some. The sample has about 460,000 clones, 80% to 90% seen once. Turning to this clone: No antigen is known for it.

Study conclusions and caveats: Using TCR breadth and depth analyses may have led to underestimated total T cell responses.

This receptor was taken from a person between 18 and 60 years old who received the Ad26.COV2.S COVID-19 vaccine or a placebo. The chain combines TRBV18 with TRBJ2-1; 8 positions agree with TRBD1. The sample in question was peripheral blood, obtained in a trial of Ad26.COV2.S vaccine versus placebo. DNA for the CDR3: TGTGCCAGCTCCCACCGGACAGGGTTATACAATGAGCAGTTCTTC. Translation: CASSHRTGLYNEQFF.